One sample yielded the 23 T cell receptor beta chains listed below, sequenced in a study of cytotoxic CD8 clonotypes in ibrutinib-treated CLL. Clones were read by immunoSEQ multiplex PCR, and TCRdb kept only the in-frame ones, dropping some. This sample yields some 93,000 clones, of which around 73% are seen a single time; less than 35% belongs to the top ten. Here the sequenced sample was PBMCs, taken after 12 months of ibrutinib treatment. These receptors originate from a human donor with chronic lymphocytic leukemia.

The chain is built from TRBV2 and TRBJ2-4; D not certain. CDR3 length: 13 amino acids. The germline CDR1 and CDR2 sequences are SNHLY and FYNNEI. V lost 4 bases and J lost 8, with 12 bases in between. The CDR3 region is CASSVGPPDIQYF. Here the CDR3 DNA reads TGTGCCAGCAGTGTTGGGCCTCCAGACATTCAGTACTTC.

This clone was seen only a few times. The chain combines TRBV30 with TRBJ1-5; a possible D gene is TRBD1 (6 bases). CDR3 size: 13 residues. CDR1 GTSNPN and CDR2 SVGIG come from the germline V gene (reference sequence). The germline V and J ends were trimmed by 3 bases and 3 bases, with 9 bases remaining between them. CDR3 sequence reads: CAWSTGTNQPQHF. For the CDR3, the DNA is TGTGCCTGGAGCACAGGGACCAATCAGCCCCAGCATTTT.

This clone was counted a single time. This chain links TRBV11-1 with TRBJ2-5; TRBD1 might be the D (7 bases). The CDR3 spans 17 residues. Germline V gives CDR1 SGHAT, CDR2 FQDESV (reference sequence). The ends were cut back, 5 bases at V and 4 bases at J, with 23 bases in the middle. The CDR3 loop reads CASSPGPAQGRRETQYF. CDR3 coding DNA: TGTGCCAGCAGCCCAGGGCCCGCACAGGGGAGGAGAGAGACCCAGTACTTC.

This sequence joins TRBV6-5 and TRBJ2-6; D unresolved. Between the trimmed V and J ends, which lost 4 bases and 1 base, there was a span of 8 bases. The CDR3 runs 15 residues. From germline, CDR1 is MNHEY and CDR2 SVGAGI. CDR3 in amino acids: CASSFKPSGANVLTF. The CDR3 DNA sequence: TGTGCCAGCAGTTTCAAACCTTCTGGGGCCAACGTCCTGACTTTC.

The chain has TRBV5-5 and TRBJ2-7, with D perhaps matching TRBD1 or TRBD2 (5 bases each). The CDR3 totals 16 residues. Germline CDR1 reads SGHKS; CDR2 reads YYEKEE (reference sequence). V was trimmed by 3 bases and J by 6 bases, leaving 22 bases between them. CDR3 loop: CASSSTIGAESGEQYF. As DNA, the CDR3 is TGTGCCAGCAGCTCCACGATTGGGGCCGAGAGCGGCGAGCAGTACTTC.

This clone was recorded a few times. CDR3 sequence: CANNRGVMNTEAFF. CDR3 DNA: TGTGCCAACAACAGGGGGGTGATGAACACTGAAGCTTTCTTT. V usage is TRBV2 and J usage is TRBJ1-1; TRBD1 agrees at 8 bases. The CDR3 is 14 residues long. Germline assignment: CDR1 SNHLY and CDR2 FYNNEI. Trimming removed 10 bases from V and 0 bases from J; junction bases left unmatched: 7.

The genes are TRBV6-1 and TRBJ1-1; weak D call: TRBD1 (5 bases). The germline V gene encodes CDR1 MNHNS and CDR2 SASEGT. This CDR3 is 12 amino acids long. The V end lost 5 bases, the J end lost 9 bases, and 13 bases lay between the germline ends. Here the CDR3 reads CASSPLDSQAFF. The CDR3 DNA follows: TGTGCCAGCAGTCCCTTAGACAGTCAAGCTTTCTTT.

A remark on this clone: A junction end diverges from the germline sequence, so it may reflect a read error. The chain recombines TRBV6-5 with TRBJ1-3; TRBD1 matches at 7 bases. CDR3 length: 15 residues. The germline V gene encodes CDR1 MNHEY and CDR2 SVGAGI. CDR3 protein: CASSYSTGAGNTIYF. The CDR3 DNA is TGTGCCAGCAGCTACTCCACAGGGGCTGGAAACACCATATATTTT.

This clone was found once. J is TRBJ2-2 and V is TRBV10-3; D ambiguous. The CDR3 has 16 residues. V was shortened by 0 bases and J by 3 bases, with 11 bases between the two germline ends. Germline CDR1 and CDR2: ENHRY and SYGVKD. CDR3 DNA sequence: TGTGCCATCAGTGAGTCAAGCAGTCAAGACACCGGGGAGCTGTTTTTT. Protein sequence: CAISESSSQDTGELFF.

This chain links TRBV11-2 with TRBJ2-3; TRBD2 matches at 9 bases. J gave up 1 base and V 4 bases, and 6 bases lay outside the gene matches. Per the germline V gene, CDR1 is SGHAT and CDR2 is FQNNGV. The CDR3 is 16 amino acids. The CDR3 spells CASSSNSGGRTDTQYF. The CDR3 DNA follows: TGTGCCAGCAGCTCGAATAGCGGGGGTCGCACAGATACGCAGTATTTT.

The V and J genes are TRBV5-5 and TRBJ1-5; 7 nucleotides match TRBD1. CDR1 and CDR2 from the germline V gene are SGHKS and YYEKEE (reference sequence). The CDR3 runs to 14 residues. With V trimmed by 0 bases and J by 4 bases, 1 base remained unmatched. CDR3 loop: CASSLGDRNQPQHF. As DNA, the CDR3 is TGTGCCAGCAGCTTGGGGGACAGAAATCAGCCCCAGCATTTT.

V and J are TRBV30 and TRBJ2-3, with 9 bases aligning to TRBD1. The ends lost 8 bases at V and 2 bases at J; junction bases unmatched: 2. Germline V lookup: CDR1 GTSNPN, CDR2 SVGIG (reference sequence). This CDR3 has 12 amino acids. In DNA, the CDR3 is TGTGCCGGGGACAGGGCCACAGATACGCAGTATTTT. As protein: CAGDRATDTQYF. Based on the CDR3 plus reference TRBV30 and TRBJ2-3, the full variable domain is SQTIHQWPATLVQPVGSPLSLECTVEGTSNPNLYWYRQAAGRGLQLLFYSVGIGQISSEVPQNLSASRPQDRQFILSSKKLLLSDSGFYLCAGDRATDTQYFGPGTRLTVL.

The chain is built from TRBV6-1 and TRBJ2-7; weak D call: TRBD1 (5 bases). Germline V CDR1 and CDR2: MNHNS, SASEGT. Trimming removed 6 bases at V and 9 bases at J, with 15 bases between. CDR3 size: 12 residues. The CDR3, as DNA: TGTGCCAGCAGCGCCGACAGTACGGCGCAGTACTTC. Protein sequence: CASSADSTAQYF.

The CDR3 DNA is TGCGCCAGCAGCCAAGGTGCTAGCGGCACCTCCTACAATGAGCAGTTCTTC. Residues: CASSQGASGTSYNEQFF. The chain joins TRBV4-1 to TRBJ2-1, with 7 bases matching TRBD2. This CDR3 spans 17 amino acids. With V trimmed by 1 base and J by 0 bases, 6 bases remained unmatched. Germline CDR1 reads MGHRA; CDR2 reads YSYEKL.

The V call is TRBV19, the J call TRBJ1-6; weak D call: TRBD1 (6 bases). V shed 7 bases and J shed 6 bases, with 19 bases lying between them. Germline CDR1 reads LNHDA; CDR2 reads SQIVND (reference sequence). CDR3 size: 16 residues. CDR3 sequence: CASTMTGTSSNSPLHF. The CDR3 nucleotides are TGTGCCAGTACCATGACCGGGACATCGAGTAATTCACCCCTCCACTTT.

The gene calls are TRBV7-3 and TRBJ1-6; D remains unclear. This CDR3 comprises 20 residues. Germline V gene sequence: CDR1 SGHTA, CDR2 FQGTGA. V lost 0 bases and J 0 bases, leaving 18 bases between the germline ends. DNA of the CDR3: TGTGCCAGCAGCTTAACGAAGATTTCCGGGTCGAGCTCCTATAATTCACCCCTCCACTTT. Translation gives CASSLTKISGSSSYNSPLHF.

The chain carries TRBV11-2 and TRBJ1-3, with D uncertain. The CDR3 has 13 residues. Germline V CDR1 and CDR2: SGHAT, FQNNGV. Trimming removed 1 base at V and 1 base at J, with 2 bases between. CDR3 DNA sequence: TGTGCCAGCAGCTTAGGGTCTGGAAACACCATATATTTT. This encodes CASSLGSGNTIYF. The whole variable domain, filled in from reference TRBV11-2 and TRBJ1-3, reads EAGVAQSPRYKIIEKRQSVAFWCNPISGHATLYWYQQILGQGPKLLIQFQNNGVVDDSQLPKDRFSAERLKGVDSTLKIQPAKLEDSAVYLCASSLGSGNTIYFGEGSWLTVV.

This clone was observed a single time. The rearrangement links TRBV28 to TRBJ2-7, with D possibly being TRBD2 (6 bases). V lost 6 bases, J lost 2 bases, and 17 bases lay in between. The CDR3 covers 15 residues. Germline values: CDR1 MDHEN, CDR2 SYDVKM. CDR3: CASSHLAGGTYEQYF. For the CDR3, the DNA is TGTGCCAGCAGCCATCTAGCCGGGGGAACCTACGAGCAGTACTTC.

This clone came up a few times. The rearrangement links TRBV7-2 to TRBJ2-7, with 7 bases identical to TRBD1. CDR3 size: 14 residues. Germline assignment: CDR1 SGHTA and CDR2 FQGNSA. Unmatched junction bases numbered 8, after V lost 6 bases and J lost 3 bases. CDR3 bases: TGTGCCAGCAGTCCCACCCGGGACAGCTACGAGCAGTACTTC. As protein: CASSPTRDSYEQYF.

This clone was picked up a small number of times. This chain uses TRBV5-4 with TRBJ2-7; a possible D gene is TRBD1 (6 bases). Germline loops: CDR1 SGHNT, CDR2 YYREEE (reference sequence). Trimming removed 4 bases from V and 3 bases from J, with 14 bases in between. The CDR3 contains 14 residues. The CDR3 DNA follows: TGTGCCAGCAGCCTTCAGGGGCAGAGCTACGAGCAGTACTTC. The encoded protein is CASSLQGQSYEQYF.

The chain is built from TRBV25-1 and TRBJ1-4; a possible D gene is TRBD1 (6 bases). Trimming removed 3 bases from V and 7 bases from J, with 9 bases in between. Per the germline V gene, CDR1 is MGHDK and CDR2 is SYGVNS. This CDR3 is built from 13 residues. The CDR3 DNA is TGTGCCAGCAGTGATTCAGGGGCTGAAAAACTGTTTTTT. It yields the protein CASSDSGAEKLFF.

The chain links TRBV28 to TRBJ1-2; 7 bases align to TRBD1. Germline assignment: CDR1 MDHEN and CDR2 SYDVKM. The V gene end was trimmed by 4 bases and the J gene end by 7 bases; junction bases not matched to a gene: 12. This CDR3 region has 15 residues. The CDR3, as DNA: TGTGCCAGCAGTTCCCCCCAGACAGGGATTGGTGGCTACACCTTC. It codes for CASSSPQTGIGGYTF.

The CDR3 DNA is TGTGCCAGCACACGTCAGACAGGGGGCCGGGACACTGAAGCTTTCTTT. It translates to CASTRQTGGRDTEAFF. V and J are TRBV9 and TRBJ1-1; TRBD1 aligns across 10 bases. This CDR3 has 16 residues. V was clipped by 6 bases and J by 3 bases; unmatched bases: 11. Germline V gene lookup returns CDR1 SGDLS and CDR2 YYNGEE.